A selection of T cell receptor beta chains follows, all from one sample in a study of cytomegalovirus exposure and HLA in healthy donors. The method was immunoSEQ multiplex PCR; TCRdb's version includes in-frame clones alone and lacks a portion of them. The data contain approximately 170,000 clones, roughly 79% of them singletons. Sequenced input: PBMCs. The receptors were gathered from a man younger than 35 in good health and CMV-seropositive. Each CDR3 is given with its conserved first and last residue. The D gene is left open where the match is weak. For some rows the clone size is stated as once, few or many, or as a class when expanded; others skip it.

clone_size cdr3_length d_call j_call v_call cdr3_aa cdr3_nt
NA 14 TRBD2 TRBJ2-7 TRBV7-9 CASSVTSGRREQYF TGTGCCAGCAGCGTGACTAGCGGGAGGAGGGAGCAGTACTTC
NA 14 TRBD2 TRBJ2-5 TRBV14 CASSSRGGQETQYF TGTGCCAGCAGCTCACGGGGGGGACAAGAGACCCAGTACTTC
NA 15 NA TRBJ2-7 TRBV7-2 CASSFEQGHTYEQYF TGTGCCAGCAGCTTTGAACAGGGCCATACCTACGAGCAGTACTTC
NA 12 NA TRBJ1-1 TRBV4-1 CASSPGRTEAFF TGCGCCAGCAGCCCGGGGAGGACTGAAGCTTTCTTT
NA 15 NA TRBJ1-3 TRBV11-2 CASREGSYSGNTIYF TGTGCCAGCAGGGAGGGGTCTTACTCTGGAAACACCATATATTTT
NA 14 NA TRBJ2-7 TRBV4-2 CASSRGGDSYEQYF TGTGCCAGCAGTCGAGGAGGGGACTCCTACGAGCAGTACTTC
NA 15 NA TRBJ2-7 TRBV11-1 CASSPLRGANYEQYF TGTGCCAGCAGCCCTCTAAGGGGTGCTAACTACGAGCAGTACTTC
NA 16 NA TRBJ2-1 TRBV27 CASSSNRAARYNEQFF TGTGCCAGCAGTTCCAACAGGGCGGCAAGGTACAATGAGCAGTTCTTC
NA 14 NA TRBJ2-7 TRBV4-2 CASSQGAGRYEQYF TGTGCCAGCAGCCAAGGGGCGGGGAGGTACGAGCAGTACTTC
NA 15 NA TRBJ2-7 TRBV5-1 CATTPPGTPSYEQYF TGCGCCACCACCCCCCCCGGGACACCTTCATACGAGCAGTACTTC
once 16 NA TRBJ1-3 TRBV28 CASRVEAMGSGNTIYF TGTGCCAGCAGGGTAGAGGCCATGGGCTCTGGAAACACCATATATTTT
NA 12 NA TRBJ1-5 TRBV27 CASSGGNQPQHF TGTGCCAGCAGTGGAGGCAATCAGCCCCAGCATTTT
NA 12 NA TRBJ2-7 TRBV30 CAWSATYYEQYF TGTGCCTGGAGTGCAACTTACTACGAGCAGTACTTC
NA 16 TRBD2 TRBJ2-1 TRBV9 CASSVEGLAGGRSLFF TGTGCCAGCAGCGTAGAGGGACTAGCGGGAGGGCGCTCGCTTTTCTTC
NA 15 NA TRBJ1-5 TRBV7-9 CASSLGELSNQPQHF TGTGCCAGCAGCTTAGGAGAACTTAGCAATCAGCCCCAGCATTTT
NA 15 TRBD2 TRBJ2-1 TRBV7-6 CASSLASSGSYEQFF TGTGCCAGCAGCTTAGCGTCTAGCGGGAGTTATGAGCAGTTCTTC
NA 17 NA TRBJ2-3 TRBV11-2 CASSLRRRVGGPEAQYF TGTGCCAGCAGCTTAAGGCGGCGGGTGGGGGGGCCCGAGGCGCAGTATTTT
NA 15 TRBD1 TRBJ2-3 TRBV27 CASSTGGRLTDTQYF TGTGCCAGCAGTACAGGGGGAAGATTGACAGATACGCAGTATTTT
once 18 TRBD2 TRBJ2-4 TRBV4-1 CASSQGLAGGLAKNIQYF TGCGCCAGCAGCCAAGGGTTAGCGGGAGGCTTAGCCAAAAACATTCAGTACTTC
NA 13 TRBD1 TRBJ1-2 TRBV15 CATSTTGGGGYTF TGTGCCACCAGCACCACAGGGGGCGGTGGCTACACCTTC
NA 18 TRBD2 TRBJ2-2 TRBV4-2 CASSQGPLAGGPSGELFF TGTGCCAGCAGCCAAGGACCTCTAGCGGGAGGGCCGAGCGGGGAGCTGTTTTTT
NA 14 TRBD1 TRBJ1-2 TRBV6-1 CASRIATGNYGYTF TGTGCCAGCAGGATCGCGACAGGGAACTATGGCTACACCTTC
NA 15 NA TRBJ1-1 TRBV15 CATSRDSIAGTEAFF TGTGCCACCAGCAGAGATAGCATTGCGGGGACTGAAGCTTTCTTT
NA 14 NA TRBJ2-7 TRBV7-2 CASRDLATTYEQYF TGTGCCAGCAGAGATTTGGCAACAACCTACGAGCAGTACTTC
NA 15 NA TRBJ2-4 TRBV28 CASSSPQTVTHIQYF TGTGCCAGCAGTTCCCCACAAACAGTGACCCACATTCAGTACTTC
NA 18 TRBD2 TRBJ2-4 TRBV4-1 CASSQEMGGSQIKNIQYF TGCGCCAGCAGCCAAGAAATGGGGGGGTCCCAAATCAAAAACATTCAGTACTTC
NA 16 TRBD1 TRBJ1-2 TRBV15 CATSAPGQGARYGYTF TGTGCCACCAGCGCTCCGGGACAGGGGGCCCGATATGGCTACACCTTC
NA 13 NA TRBJ2-7 TRBV12-5 CASAGHGSLEQYF TGTGCTAGTGCGGGACACGGGTCTCTCGAGCAGTACTTC
NA 17 NA TRBJ1-1 TRBV7-6 CASSLARRSQGNTEAFF TGTGCCAGCAGCTTAGCCCGAAGATCACAGGGGAACACTGAAGCTTTCTTT
NA 17 TRBD1 TRBJ1-2 TRBV25-1 CASSDGTGLLFSYGYTF TGTGCCAGCAGTGACGGGACAGGGTTACTCTTCTCCTATGGCTACACCTTC
few 14 NA TRBJ1-1 TRBV7-3 CASSFNEGYTEAFF TGTGCCAGCAGCTTTAATGAGGGCTACACTGAAGCTTTCTTT
NA 13 NA TRBJ2-1 TRBV5-4 CASSPEPYNEQFF TGTGCCAGCAGCCCTGAGCCCTACAATGAGCAGTTCTTC
NA 16 TRBD1 TRBJ2-7 TRBV5-1 CASSLDGTGGVLEQYF TGCGCCAGCAGCTTGGATGGGACAGGGGGAGTCCTCGAGCAGTACTTC
NA 10 NA TRBJ2-3 TRBV20-1 CSASAGTQYF TGCAGTGCTAGCGCGGGAACGCAGTATTTT
NA 13 TRBD1 TRBJ1-4 TRBV7-9 CASSLEVGTGLFF TGTGCCAGCAGCTTAGAGGTCGGGACAGGACTGTTTTTT
NA 13 NA TRBJ2-3 TRBV7-2 CASSLTVLDTQYF TGTGCCAGCAGCCTGACAGTCCTAGATACGCAGTATTTT
NA 12 NA TRBJ1-5 TRBV19 CASSIYNQPQHF TGTGCCAGTAGTATTTACAATCAGCCCCAGCATTTT
NA 13 TRBD2 TRBJ2-1 TRBV29-1 CSVRAGAYNEQFF TGCAGCGTCCGAGCGGGAGCCTACAATGAGCAGTTCTTC
NA 15 TRBD2 TRBJ2-1 TRBV9 CASSPGSGAASEQFF TGTGCCAGCAGCCCTGGTAGCGGGGCCGCTTCGGAGCAGTTCTTC
NA 15 NA TRBJ2-7 TRBV19 CASSKTGSKDYEQYF TGTGCCAGTAGTAAAACAGGGTCCAAAGACTACGAGCAGTACTTC
NA 15 TRBD1 TRBJ1-1 TRBV9 CASSPRTGTKTEAFF TGTGCCAGCAGCCCTCGGACAGGAACCAAAACTGAAGCTTTCTTT
few 13 NA TRBJ1-1 TRBV7-8 CASSPRNSTEAFF TGTGCCAGCAGCCCGCGAAATTCCACTGAAGCTTTCTTT
NA 15 NA TRBJ1-4 TRBV4-1 CASSQIRWGDEKLFF TGCGCCAGCAGCCAAATACGATGGGGGGATGAAAAACTGTTTTTT
NA 14 TRBD2 TRBJ2-5 TRBV18 CASSTLAGVETQYF TGTGCCAGCTCAACACTAGCGGGAGTAGAGACCCAGTACTTC
NA 16 NA TRBJ1-5 TRBV2 CASSVSPDNYNQPQHF TGTGCCAGCAGTGTAAGCCCCGACAATTACAATCAGCCCCAGCATTTT
NA 14 NA TRBJ1-2 TRBV11-2 CASSTRGSSYGYTF TGTGCCAGCAGCACCAGGGGAAGCTCCTATGGCTACACCTTC
many 14 NA TRBJ2-3 TRBV5-4 CASSGGTSTDTQYF TGTGCCAGCAGCGGGGGGACTAGCACAGATACGCAGTATTTT
once 14 NA TRBJ1-3 TRBV10-1 CASSESISGNTIYF TGCGCCAGCAGTGAAAGCATCTCTGGAAACACCATATATTTT
NA 15 NA TRBJ2-2 TRBV9 CASSVGGDSYRELFF TGTGCCAGCAGCGTAGGGGGGGACTCGTATCGGGAGCTGTTTTTT
NA 15 NA TRBJ1-1 TRBV13 CASSFWTAIPRKAFF TGTGCCAGCAGCTTCTGGACAGCTATTCCCCGAAAGGCTTTCTTT
NA 14 NA TRBJ2-7 TRBV2 CASSEAGRGYEQYF TGTGCCAGCAGTGAAGCGGGCAGGGGTTACGAGCAGTACTTC
NA 13 NA TRBJ2-3 TRBV2 CASTLASTDTQYF TGTGCCAGCACCTTGGCTAGCACAGATACGCAGTATTTT
NA 15 NA TRBJ1-2 TRBV4-1 CASSQVLQGYYGYTF TGCGCCAGCAGCCAAGTTCTACAGGGCTACTATGGCTACACCTTC
NA 15 NA TRBJ2-6 TRBV4-1 CASSQETGGANVLTF TGCGCCAGCAGCCAAGAAACGGGAGGGGCCAACGTCCTGACTTTC
NA 16 NA TRBJ2-7 TRBV27 CASSIRGGSGTYEQYF TGTGCCAGCAGCATAAGGGGGGGGTCCGGCACCTACGAGCAGTACTTC